This T cell receptor (beta chain) was documented in a study of T cells in Graves' hyperthyroidism and ophthalmopathy. Study-wide background: Blood from the periphery was taken at initial diagnosis, before any treatment.

Graves' hyperthyroidism is called stable when ophthalmopathy does not progress within 18 months. Newly diagnosed hyperthyroidism, duration under 2 months, in patients aged 18 to 65. Those patients with uncontrolled infection, other autoimmune disease, pregnancy or lactation were excluded. TCR beta CDR3 sequences were amplified from RNA transcripts. The HTBI primer set was used in a first-round RT-PCR of the TCR CDR3. Each CDR3 protein gets one entry after TCRdb re-called the multiplex PCR reads with MiXCR. Seen here are approximately 740,000 distinct CDR3 sequences, around 15% observed once, and the top ten hold roughly 10%. This clonotype came up many times. V shed 1 base, J shed 8 bases, and the junction held 8 bases outside the gene matches. The CDR3 contains 15 residues. Germline CDR1 SGHTA, CDR2 FQGNSA.

The sequenced sample consisted of blood. This sequence joins TRBV7-2 and TRBJ2-1; 7 nucleotides match TRBD2. This TCR came from a woman aged 18-29 years with Graves' hyperthyroidism. The CDR3 sequence is CASSLGGRALDEQFF. The CDR3 bases are TGTGCCAGCAGCTTAGGAGGGAGGGCCCTAGATGAGCAGTTCTTC.